Following are 11 T cell receptor beta chains from one sample sequenced in a study of PD-1 blockade in classical Hodgkin lymphoma. Data came from immunoSEQ multiplex PCR; TCRdb stores just in-frame clones and leaves some out. Of some 84,000 clones in the sample, 85% to 95% were seen once. Every patient was affected by relapse after autologous stem cell transplantation, while exposure to brentuximab vedotin was not uniform. The specimen comprised peripheral blood mononuclear cells (PBMCs), sampled before the second cycle of nivolumab. The source is a human donor with classical Hodgkin lymphoma.

The V and J genes are TRBV5-6 and TRBJ2-3, with D uncertain. The length of the CDR3 is 14 residues. V lost 0 bases, J lost 5 bases, and 10 bases lay in between. Germline loops: CDR1 SGHDT, CDR2 YYEEEE. The CDR3 DNA sequence: TGTGCCAGCAGCTTGGTTGCTCAGGAAGATACGCAGTATTTT. Translation: CASSLVAQEDTQYF.

The V call is TRBV18, the J call TRBJ2-3; a weak D match, TRBD1 (6 bases). The germline V and J ends were trimmed by 0 bases and 5 bases, with 15 bases remaining between them. The germline V gene has CDR1 KGHSH and CDR2 LQKENI. This CDR3 is built from 16 residues. The CDR3 sequence is CASSPPSLGGGDTQYF. The CDR3 DNA follows: TGTGCCAGCTCACCACCGTCTCTTGGGGGCGGAGATACGCAGTATTTT.

In its sample, this clone was seen once. The chain carries TRBV5-1 and TRBJ2-3; 8 bases line up with TRBD2. Unmatched junction bases numbered 18, after V lost 4 bases and J lost 2 bases. Per the germline V gene, CDR1 is SGHRS and CDR2 is YFSETQ. This CDR3 comprises 19 residues. CDR3 DNA: TGCGCCAGCAGCGGCCCCCGGCTAGCGGGCCGGGGGTCCACAGATACGCAGTATTTT. Encoded protein: CASSGPRLAGRGSTDTQYF.

The chain joins TRBV4-1 to TRBJ2-2; no clear D gene. V lost 3 bases to trimming and J lost 5 bases, with 13 bases between them. The germline V gene has CDR1 MGHRA and CDR2 YSYEKL. The CDR3 is made up of 15 amino acids. In DNA, the CDR3 is TGCGCCAGCAGCCAGTTCTCTCAAAAAACCGGGGAGCTGTTTTTT. Encoded protein: CASSQFSQKTGELFF.

This clone was counted between two and nine times. CDR3 residues: CASSKTRPLFSYNEQFF. DNA of the CDR3: TGTGCCAGCAGCAAGACCCGACCGTTATTCTCCTACAATGAGCAGTTCTTC. This chain links TRBV21-1 with TRBJ2-1. TRBV21-1 is a pseudogene. The CDR3 is made up of 17 amino acids.

The genes are TRBV28 and TRBJ2-3; 10 nucleotides align to TRBD1. V dropped 8 bases and J dropped 3; count of bases not matched to a gene: 8. Germline V lookup: CDR1 MDHEN, CDR2 SYDVKM. CDR3 size: 15 residues. The CDR3: CASRLGQGGTDTQYF. The CDR3 DNA follows: TGTGCCAGCCGACTAGGACAGGGGGGAACAGATACGCAGTATTTT.

This clone was seen only once. The chain links TRBV5-4 to TRBJ2-7, with 8 bases matching TRBD2. V lost 4 bases and J lost 6; bases outside the gene matches: 9. The germline gives CDR1 SGHNT, CDR2 YYREEE (reference sequence). The CDR3 is made up of 14 amino acids. In DNA, the CDR3 is TGTGCCAGCAGCCTGGGACTAGACAAGGGCGAGCAGTACTTC. Amino acids: CASSLGLDKGEQYF.

The chain has TRBV6-1 and TRBJ2-6; 9 nucleotides align to TRBD1. In germline, CDR1 is MNHNS, CDR2 SASEGT. With 2 bases clipped from V and 0 bases from J, the junction kept 8 bases outside the gene matches. The length of the CDR3 is 19 residues. The CDR3 loop is CASSEFPGTGFSGANVLTF. CDR3 in DNA: TGTGCCAGCAGTGAATTCCCCGGGACAGGGTTCTCTGGGGCCAACGTCCTGACTTTC.

This chain's CDR3 is CASSQEVTGVQPQHF. The DNA for the CDR3 is TGCGCCAGCAGCCAAGAGGTGACAGGGGTTCAGCCCCAGCATTTT. The chain links TRBV4-1 to TRBJ1-5; the match to TRBD1 covers 8 bases. This CDR3 is built from 15 residues. Germline V CDR1 and CDR2: MGHRA, YSYEKL. After removal of 0 bases from V and 6 bases from J, the junction contained 4 bases not matched to a gene.

The chain couples TRBV5-1 to TRBJ2-7, with D perhaps TRBD2 (5 bases). V dropped 6 bases and J dropped 1 base, with 11 bases sitting between them. This CDR3 is built from 13 residues. Germline V lookup: CDR1 SGHRS, CDR2 YFSETQ. CDR3 sequence (DNA): TGCGCCAGCAATCCAGGAGGATCCTACGAGCAGTACTTC. Translated, it gives CASNPGGSYEQYF.

The chain combines TRBV27 with TRBJ2-3; perhaps TRBD2 as D (6 bases). Germline lookup yields CDR1 MNHEY and CDR2 SMNVEV (reference sequence). Deletions cut 6 bases from V and 1 base from J, with 14 bases between. The CDR3 runs to 15 residues. Written as DNA, the CDR3 is TGTGCCAGCAGGCCTTATAGCGGCCGCACAGATACGCAGTATTTT. Residues: CASRPYSGRTDTQYF.